This entry is about one T cell receptor beta chain. The record originates from a study of blood T cell repertoires in COVID-19. At the level of the study: Sources were T cells, B-cell-depleted T cells, or PBMCs; the material itself was cDNA or gDNA.

Libraries were prepared by immunoSEQ multiplex PCR; TCRdb keeps only in-frame clonotypes and omits some of them. The table records about 190,000 clones, around 90% of them present only once. CDR3 length: 13 amino acids. V was cut by 4 bases and J by 1 base, with 7 bases left in between. The germline V gene encodes CDR1 LGHDT and CDR2 YNNKEL (reference sequence). The chain combines TRBV3-1 (or the pseudogene TRBV3-2) with TRBJ1-1; weak D call: TRBD1 (6 bases). This TCR was recovered from a man in his forties with acute or convalescent COVID-19. Sequencing was carried out using peripheral blood. The CDR3 here is CASSLGQNTEAFF. CDR3 bases: TGTGCCAGCAGCCTGGGACAGAACACTGAAGCTTTCTTT.